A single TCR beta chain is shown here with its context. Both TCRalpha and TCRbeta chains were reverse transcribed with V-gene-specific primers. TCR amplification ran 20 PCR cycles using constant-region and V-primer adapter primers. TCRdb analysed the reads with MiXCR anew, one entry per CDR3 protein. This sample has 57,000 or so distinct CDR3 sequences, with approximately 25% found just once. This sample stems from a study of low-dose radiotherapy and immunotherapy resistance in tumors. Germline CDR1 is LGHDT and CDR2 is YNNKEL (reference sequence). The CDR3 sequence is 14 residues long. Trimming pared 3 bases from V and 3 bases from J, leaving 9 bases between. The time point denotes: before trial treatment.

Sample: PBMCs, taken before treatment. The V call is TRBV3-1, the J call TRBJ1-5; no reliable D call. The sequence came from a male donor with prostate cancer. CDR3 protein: CASSQTSFNQPQHF. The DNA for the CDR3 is TGTGCCAGCAGCCAGACAAGTTTCAATCAGCCCCAGCATTTT.